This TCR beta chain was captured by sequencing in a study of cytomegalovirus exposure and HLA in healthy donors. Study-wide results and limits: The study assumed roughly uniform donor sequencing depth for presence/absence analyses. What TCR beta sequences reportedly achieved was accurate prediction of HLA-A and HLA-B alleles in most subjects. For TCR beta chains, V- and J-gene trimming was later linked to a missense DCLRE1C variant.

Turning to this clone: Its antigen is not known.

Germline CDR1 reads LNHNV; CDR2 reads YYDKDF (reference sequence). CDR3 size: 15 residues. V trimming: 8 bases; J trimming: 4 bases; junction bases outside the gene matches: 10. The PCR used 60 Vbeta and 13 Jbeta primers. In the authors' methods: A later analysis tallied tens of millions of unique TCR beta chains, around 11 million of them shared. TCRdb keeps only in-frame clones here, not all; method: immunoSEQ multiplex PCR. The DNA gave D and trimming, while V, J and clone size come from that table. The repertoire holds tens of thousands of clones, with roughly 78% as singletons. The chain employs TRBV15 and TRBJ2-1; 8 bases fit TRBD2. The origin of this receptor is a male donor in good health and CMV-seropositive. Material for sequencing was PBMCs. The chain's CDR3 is CATLGSGSDYNEQFF. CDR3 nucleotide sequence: TGTGCCACCCTAGGGAGCGGGAGTGATTACAATGAGCAGTTCTTC.